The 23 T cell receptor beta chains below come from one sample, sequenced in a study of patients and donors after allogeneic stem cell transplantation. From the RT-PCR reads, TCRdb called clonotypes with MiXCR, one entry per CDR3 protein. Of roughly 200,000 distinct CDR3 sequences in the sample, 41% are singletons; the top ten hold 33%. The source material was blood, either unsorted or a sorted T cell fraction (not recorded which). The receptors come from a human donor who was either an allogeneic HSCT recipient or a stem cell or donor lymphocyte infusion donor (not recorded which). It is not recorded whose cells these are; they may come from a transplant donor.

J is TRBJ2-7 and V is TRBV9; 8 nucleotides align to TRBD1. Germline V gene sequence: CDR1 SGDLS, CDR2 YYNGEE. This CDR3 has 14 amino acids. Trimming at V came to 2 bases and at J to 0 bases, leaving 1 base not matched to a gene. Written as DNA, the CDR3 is TGTGCCAGCAGCGTGACAGGGGCCTCCTACGAGCAGTACTTC. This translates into CASSVTGASYEQYF.

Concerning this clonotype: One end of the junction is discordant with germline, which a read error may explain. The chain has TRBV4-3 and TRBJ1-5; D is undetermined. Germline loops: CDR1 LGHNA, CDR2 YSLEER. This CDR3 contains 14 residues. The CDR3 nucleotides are TGCGCCAGCAGCCAAGAGTCGGAGAATCGGCCCCAGCATTTT. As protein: CASSQESENRPQHF.

As DNA, the CDR3 is TGTGCCTGGAGCCCGGTAGTGTCGGAGACTGAAGCTTTCTTT. Its protein is CAWSPVVSETEAFF. This sequence joins TRBV30 and TRBJ1-1; no definite D call. The V end lost 3 bases, the J end lost 5 bases, and 16 bases lay between the germline ends. The CDR3 runs to 14 residues. Germline values: CDR1 GTSNPN, CDR2 SVGIG (reference sequence).

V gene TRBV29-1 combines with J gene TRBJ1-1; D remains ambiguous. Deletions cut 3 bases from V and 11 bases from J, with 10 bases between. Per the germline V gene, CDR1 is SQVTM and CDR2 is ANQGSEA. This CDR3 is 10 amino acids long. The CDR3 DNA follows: TGCAGCGTTGATGACAACAGTGCTTTCTTT. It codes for CSVDDNSAFF.

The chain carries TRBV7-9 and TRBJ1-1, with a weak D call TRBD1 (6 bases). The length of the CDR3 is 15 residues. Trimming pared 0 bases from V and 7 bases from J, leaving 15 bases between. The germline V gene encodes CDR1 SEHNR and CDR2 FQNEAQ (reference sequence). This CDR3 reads CASSLAQGKLNEAFF. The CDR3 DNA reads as TGTGCCAGCAGCTTAGCGCAGGGGAAACTGAATGAAGCTTTCTTT.

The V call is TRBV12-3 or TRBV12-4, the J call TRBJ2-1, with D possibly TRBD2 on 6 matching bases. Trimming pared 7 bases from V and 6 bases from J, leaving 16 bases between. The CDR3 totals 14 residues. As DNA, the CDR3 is TGTGCCAGCAATACCGGGACTGGGGTCAATGAGCAGTTCTTC. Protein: CASNTGTGVNEQFF.

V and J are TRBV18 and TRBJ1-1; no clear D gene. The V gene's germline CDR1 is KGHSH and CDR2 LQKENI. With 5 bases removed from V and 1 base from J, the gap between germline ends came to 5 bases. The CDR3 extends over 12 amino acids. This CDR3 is CASSSPNTEAFF. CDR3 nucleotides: TGTGCCAGCTCATCGCCGAACACTGAAGCTTTCTTT.

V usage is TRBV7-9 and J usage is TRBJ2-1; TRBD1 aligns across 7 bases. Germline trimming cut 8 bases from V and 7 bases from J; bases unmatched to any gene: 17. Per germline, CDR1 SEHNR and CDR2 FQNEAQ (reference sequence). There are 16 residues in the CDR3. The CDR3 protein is CASEEGGLAVENEQFF. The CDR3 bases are TGTGCCAGCGAGGAAGGGGGCCTTGCAGTCGAGAATGAGCAGTTCTTC. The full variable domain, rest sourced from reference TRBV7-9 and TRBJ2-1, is DTGVSQNPRHKITKRGQNVTFRCDPISEHNRLYWYRQTLGQGPEFLTYFQNEAQLEKSRLLSDRFSAERPKGSFSTLEIQRTEQGDSAMYLCASEEGGLAVENEQFFGPGTRLTVL.

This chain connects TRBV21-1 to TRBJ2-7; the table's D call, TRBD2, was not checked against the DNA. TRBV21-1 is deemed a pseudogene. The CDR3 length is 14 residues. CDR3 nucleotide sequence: TGTGCCAGCAAAACACTAGCGGGACCCTACGAGCAGTACTTC. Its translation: CASKTLAGPYEQYF.

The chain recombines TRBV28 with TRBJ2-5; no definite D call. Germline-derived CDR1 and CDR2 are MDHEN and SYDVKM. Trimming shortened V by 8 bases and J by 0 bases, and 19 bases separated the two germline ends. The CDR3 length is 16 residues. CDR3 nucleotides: TGTGCCAGCTGCCCAGTCCCCCTTCTTGACCAAGAGACCCAGTACTTC. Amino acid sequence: CASCPVPLLDQETQYF.

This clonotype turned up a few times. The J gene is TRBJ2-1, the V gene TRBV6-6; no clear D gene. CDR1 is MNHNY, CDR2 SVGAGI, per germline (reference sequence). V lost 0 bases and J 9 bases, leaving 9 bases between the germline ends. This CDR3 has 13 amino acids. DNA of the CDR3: TGTGCCAGCAGTTACTCGTCTTCACGTGAGCAGTTCTTC. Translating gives CASSYSSSREQFF.

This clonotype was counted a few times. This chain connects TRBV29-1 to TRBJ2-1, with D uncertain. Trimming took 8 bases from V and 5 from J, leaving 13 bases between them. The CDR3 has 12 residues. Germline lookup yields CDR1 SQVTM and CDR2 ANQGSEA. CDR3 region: CSHRPTNNEQFF. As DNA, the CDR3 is TGCAGCCATCGACCAACAAACAATGAGCAGTTCTTC.

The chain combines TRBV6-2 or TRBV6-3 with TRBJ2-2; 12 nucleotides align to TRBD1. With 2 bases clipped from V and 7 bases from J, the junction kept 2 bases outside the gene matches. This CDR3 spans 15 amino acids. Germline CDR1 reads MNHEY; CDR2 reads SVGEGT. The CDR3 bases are TGTGCCAGCAGTTACGGGACAGGGGGCTTCGGGGAGCTGTTTTTT. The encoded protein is CASSYGTGGFGELFF.

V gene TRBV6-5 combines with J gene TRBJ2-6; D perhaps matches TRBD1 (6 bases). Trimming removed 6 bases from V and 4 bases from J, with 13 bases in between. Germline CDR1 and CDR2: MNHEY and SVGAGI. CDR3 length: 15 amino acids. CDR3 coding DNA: TGTGCCAGCAGGGAAACAGGGTACGGGGCCAACGTCCTGACTTTC. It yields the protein CASRETGYGANVLTF.

In nucleotides, the CDR3 is TGTGCCAGCAGCCAAGTATGGCAGGCGAACACTGAAGCTTTCTTT. Translated, it gives CASSQVWQANTEAFF. The chain combines TRBV3-1 with TRBJ1-1; D unclear. The length of the CDR3 is 15 residues. CDR1 is LGHDT, CDR2 YNNKEL, per germline (reference sequence). Between the trimmed V and J ends, which lost 1 base and 1 base, there was a span of 10 bases.

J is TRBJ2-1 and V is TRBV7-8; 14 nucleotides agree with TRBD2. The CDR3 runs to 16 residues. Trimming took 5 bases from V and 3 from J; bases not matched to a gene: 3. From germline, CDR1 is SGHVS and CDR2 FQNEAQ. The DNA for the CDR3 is TGTGCCAGCAGCAAGGGACTAGCGGGAGTCTACAATGAGCAGTTCTTC. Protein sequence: CASSKGLAGVYNEQFF.

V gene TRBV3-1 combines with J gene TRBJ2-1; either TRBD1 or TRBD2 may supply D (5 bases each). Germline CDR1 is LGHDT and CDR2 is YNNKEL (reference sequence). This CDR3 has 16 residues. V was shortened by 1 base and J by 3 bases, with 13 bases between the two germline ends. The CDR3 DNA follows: TGTGCCAGCAGCCAAGCCGGGACGAGGAACTACAATGAGCAGTTCTTC. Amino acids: CASSQAGTRNYNEQFF.

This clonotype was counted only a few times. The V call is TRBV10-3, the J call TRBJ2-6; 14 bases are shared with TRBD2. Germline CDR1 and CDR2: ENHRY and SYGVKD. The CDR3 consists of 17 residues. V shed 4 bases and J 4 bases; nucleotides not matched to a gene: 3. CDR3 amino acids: CAISGLAGGPGANVLTF. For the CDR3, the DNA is TGTGCCATCAGTGGACTAGCGGGAGGGCCAGGGGCCAACGTCCTGACTTTC.

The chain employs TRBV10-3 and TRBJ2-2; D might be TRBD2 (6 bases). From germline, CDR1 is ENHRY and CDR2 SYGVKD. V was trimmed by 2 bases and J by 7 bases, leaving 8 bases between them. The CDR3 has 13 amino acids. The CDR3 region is CAISETGVGELFF. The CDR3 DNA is TGTGCCATCAGTGAGACGGGAGTCGGGGAGCTGTTTTTT.

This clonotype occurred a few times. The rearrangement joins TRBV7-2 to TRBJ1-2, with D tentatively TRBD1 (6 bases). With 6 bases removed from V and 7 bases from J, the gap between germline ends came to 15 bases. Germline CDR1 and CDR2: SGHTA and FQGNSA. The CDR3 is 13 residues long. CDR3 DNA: TGTGCCAGCAGGGGGACATTAGCTTTTGGCTACACCTTC. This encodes CASRGTLAFGYTF.

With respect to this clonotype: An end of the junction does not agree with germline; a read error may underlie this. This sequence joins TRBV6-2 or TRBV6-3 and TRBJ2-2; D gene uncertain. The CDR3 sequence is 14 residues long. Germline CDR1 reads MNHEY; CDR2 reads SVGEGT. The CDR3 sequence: CASSDSTWDGELFF. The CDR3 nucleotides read TGTGCCAGCAGTGACTCTACTTGGGACGGGGAGCTGTTTTTT.

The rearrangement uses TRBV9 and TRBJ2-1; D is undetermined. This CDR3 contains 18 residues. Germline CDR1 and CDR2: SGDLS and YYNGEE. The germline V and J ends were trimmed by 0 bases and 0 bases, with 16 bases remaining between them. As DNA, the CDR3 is TGTGCCAGCAGCGTAGGAGCACTGACCTTAATCTCCTACAATGAGCAGTTCTTC. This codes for CASSVGALTLISYNEQFF.

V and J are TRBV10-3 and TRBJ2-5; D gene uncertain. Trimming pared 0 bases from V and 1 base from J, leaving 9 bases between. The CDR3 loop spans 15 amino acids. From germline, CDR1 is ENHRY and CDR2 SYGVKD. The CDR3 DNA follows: TGTGCCATCAGTGAGTCGAAAAACGGCCAAGAGACCCAGTACTTC. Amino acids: CAISESKNGQETQYF.